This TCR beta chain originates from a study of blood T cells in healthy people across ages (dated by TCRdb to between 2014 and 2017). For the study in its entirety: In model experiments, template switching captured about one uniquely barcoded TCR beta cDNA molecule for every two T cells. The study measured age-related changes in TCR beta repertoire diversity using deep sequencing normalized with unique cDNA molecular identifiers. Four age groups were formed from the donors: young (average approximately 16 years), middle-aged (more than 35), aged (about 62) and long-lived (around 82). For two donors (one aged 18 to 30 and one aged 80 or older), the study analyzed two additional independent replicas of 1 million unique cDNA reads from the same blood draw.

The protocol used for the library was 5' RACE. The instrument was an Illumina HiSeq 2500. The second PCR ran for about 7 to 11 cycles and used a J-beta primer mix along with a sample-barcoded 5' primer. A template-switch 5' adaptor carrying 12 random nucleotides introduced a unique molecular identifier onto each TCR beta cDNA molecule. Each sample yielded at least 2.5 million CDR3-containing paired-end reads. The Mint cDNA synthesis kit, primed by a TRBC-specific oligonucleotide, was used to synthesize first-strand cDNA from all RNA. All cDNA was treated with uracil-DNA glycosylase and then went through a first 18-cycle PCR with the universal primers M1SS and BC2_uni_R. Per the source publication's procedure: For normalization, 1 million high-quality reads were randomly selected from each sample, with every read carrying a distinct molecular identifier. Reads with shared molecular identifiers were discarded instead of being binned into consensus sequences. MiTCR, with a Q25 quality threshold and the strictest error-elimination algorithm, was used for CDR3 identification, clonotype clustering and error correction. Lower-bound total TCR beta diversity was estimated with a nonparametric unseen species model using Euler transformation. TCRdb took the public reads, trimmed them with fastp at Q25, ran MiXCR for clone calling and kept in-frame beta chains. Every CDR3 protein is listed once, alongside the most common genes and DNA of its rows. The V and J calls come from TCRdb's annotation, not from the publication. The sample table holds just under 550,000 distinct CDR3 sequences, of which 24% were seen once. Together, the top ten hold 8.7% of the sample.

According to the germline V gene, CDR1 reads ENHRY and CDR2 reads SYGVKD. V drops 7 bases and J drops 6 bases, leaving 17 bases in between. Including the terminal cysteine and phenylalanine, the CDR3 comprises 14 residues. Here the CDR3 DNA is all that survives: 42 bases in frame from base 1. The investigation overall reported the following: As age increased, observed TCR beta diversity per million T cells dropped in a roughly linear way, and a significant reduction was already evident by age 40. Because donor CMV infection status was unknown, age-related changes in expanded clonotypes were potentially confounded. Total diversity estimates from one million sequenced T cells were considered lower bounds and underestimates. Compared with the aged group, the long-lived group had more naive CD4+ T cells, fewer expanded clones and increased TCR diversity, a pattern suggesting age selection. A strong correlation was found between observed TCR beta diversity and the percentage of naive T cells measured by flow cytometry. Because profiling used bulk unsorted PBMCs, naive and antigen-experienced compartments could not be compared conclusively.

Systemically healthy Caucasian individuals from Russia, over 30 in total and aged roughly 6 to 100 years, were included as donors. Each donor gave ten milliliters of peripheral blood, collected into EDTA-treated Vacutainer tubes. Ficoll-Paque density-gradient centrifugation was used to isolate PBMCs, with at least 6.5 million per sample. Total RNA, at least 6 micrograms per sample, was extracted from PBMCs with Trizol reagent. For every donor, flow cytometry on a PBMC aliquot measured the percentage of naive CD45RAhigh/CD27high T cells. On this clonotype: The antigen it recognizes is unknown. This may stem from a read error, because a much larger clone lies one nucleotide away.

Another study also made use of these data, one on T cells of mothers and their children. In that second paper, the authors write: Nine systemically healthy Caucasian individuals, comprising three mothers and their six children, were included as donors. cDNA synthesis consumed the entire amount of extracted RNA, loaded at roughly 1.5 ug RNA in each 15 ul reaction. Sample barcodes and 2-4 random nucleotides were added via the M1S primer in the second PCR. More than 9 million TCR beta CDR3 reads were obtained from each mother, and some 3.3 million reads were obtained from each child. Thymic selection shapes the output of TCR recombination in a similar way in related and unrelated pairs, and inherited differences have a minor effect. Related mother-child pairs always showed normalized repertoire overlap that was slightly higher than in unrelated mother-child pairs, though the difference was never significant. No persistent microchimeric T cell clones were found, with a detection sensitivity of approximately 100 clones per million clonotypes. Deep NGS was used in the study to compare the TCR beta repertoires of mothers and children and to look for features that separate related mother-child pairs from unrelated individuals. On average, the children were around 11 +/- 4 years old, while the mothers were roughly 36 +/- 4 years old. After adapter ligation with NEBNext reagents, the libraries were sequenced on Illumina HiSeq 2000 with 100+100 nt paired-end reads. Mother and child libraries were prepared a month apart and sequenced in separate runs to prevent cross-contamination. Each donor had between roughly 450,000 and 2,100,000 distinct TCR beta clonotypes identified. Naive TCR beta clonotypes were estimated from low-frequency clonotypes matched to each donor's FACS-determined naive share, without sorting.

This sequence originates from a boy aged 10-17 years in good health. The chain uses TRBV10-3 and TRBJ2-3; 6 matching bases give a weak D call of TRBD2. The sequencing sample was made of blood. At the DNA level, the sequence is TGTGCCATCATGTTAGGGACTGGTACCGATACGCAGTATTTT. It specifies CAIMLGTGTDTQYF.